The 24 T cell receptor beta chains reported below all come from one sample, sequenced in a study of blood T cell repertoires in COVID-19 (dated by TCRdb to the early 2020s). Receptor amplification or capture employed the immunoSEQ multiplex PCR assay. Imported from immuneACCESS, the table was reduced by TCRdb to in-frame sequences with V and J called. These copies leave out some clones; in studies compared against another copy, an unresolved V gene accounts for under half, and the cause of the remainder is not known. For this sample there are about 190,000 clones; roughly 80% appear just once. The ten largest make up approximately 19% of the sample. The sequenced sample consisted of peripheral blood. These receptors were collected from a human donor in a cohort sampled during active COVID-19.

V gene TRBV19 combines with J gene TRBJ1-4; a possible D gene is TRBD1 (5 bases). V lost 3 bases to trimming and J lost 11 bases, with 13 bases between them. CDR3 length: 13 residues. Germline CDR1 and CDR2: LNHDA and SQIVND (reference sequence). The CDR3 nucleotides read TGTGCCAGTAGTATCCCTCCGGGGGGGAAACTGTTTTTT. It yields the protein CASSIPPGGKLFF.

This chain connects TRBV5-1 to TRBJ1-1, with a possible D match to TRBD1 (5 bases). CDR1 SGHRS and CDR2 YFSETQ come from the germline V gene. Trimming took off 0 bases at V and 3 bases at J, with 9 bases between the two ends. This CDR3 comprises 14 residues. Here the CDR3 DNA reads TGCGCCAGCAGCTTGGTAGGGGCTGACACTGAAGCTTTCTTT. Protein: CASSLVGADTEAFF.

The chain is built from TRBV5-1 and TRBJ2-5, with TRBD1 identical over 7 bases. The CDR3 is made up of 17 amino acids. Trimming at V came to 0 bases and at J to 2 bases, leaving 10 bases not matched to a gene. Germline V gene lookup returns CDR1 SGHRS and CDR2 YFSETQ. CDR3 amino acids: CASSLDRGSFVQETQYF. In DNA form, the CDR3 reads TGCGCCAGCAGCTTGGACAGGGGAAGTTTTGTTCAAGAGACCCAGTACTTC. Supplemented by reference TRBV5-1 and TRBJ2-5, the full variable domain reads KAGVTQTPRYLIKTRGQQVTLSCSPISGHRSVSWYQQTPGQGLQFLFEYFSETQRNKGNFPGRFSGRQFSNSRSEMNVSTLELGDSALYLCASSLDRGSFVQETQYFGPGTRLLVL.

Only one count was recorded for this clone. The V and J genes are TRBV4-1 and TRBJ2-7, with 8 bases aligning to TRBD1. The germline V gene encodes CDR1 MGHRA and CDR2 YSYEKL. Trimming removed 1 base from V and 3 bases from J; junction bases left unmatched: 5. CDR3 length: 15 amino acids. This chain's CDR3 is CASSQGQGSFYEQYV. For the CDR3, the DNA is TGCGCCAGCAGCCAAGGACAGGGGAGCTTCTACGAGCAGTACGTC.

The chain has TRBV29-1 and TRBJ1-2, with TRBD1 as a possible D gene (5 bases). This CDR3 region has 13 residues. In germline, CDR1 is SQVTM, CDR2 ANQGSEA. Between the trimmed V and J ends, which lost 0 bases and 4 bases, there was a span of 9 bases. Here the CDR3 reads CSVEEQTAYGYTF. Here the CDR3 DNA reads TGCAGCGTTGAAGAACAGACAGCCTATGGCTACACCTTC.

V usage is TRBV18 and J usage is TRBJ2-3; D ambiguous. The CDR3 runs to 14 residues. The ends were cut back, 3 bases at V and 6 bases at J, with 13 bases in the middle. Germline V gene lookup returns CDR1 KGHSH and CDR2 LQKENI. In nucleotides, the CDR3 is TGTGCCAGCTCACCGGGCCACGAACGGGATACGCAGTATTTT. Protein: CASSPGHERDTQYF.

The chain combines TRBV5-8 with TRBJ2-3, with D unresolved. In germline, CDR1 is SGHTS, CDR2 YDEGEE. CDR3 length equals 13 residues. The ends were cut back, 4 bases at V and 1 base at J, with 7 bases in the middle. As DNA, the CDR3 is TGTGCCAGCAGCGTCAGTCGCACAGATACGCAGTATTTT. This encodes CASSVSRTDTQYF.

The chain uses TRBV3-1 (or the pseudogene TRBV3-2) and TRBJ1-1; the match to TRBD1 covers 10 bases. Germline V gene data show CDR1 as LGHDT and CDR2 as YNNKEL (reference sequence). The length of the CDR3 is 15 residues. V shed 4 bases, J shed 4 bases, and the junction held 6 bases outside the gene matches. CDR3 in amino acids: CASSRGQGGATEAFF. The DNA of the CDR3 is TGTGCCAGCAGCCGAGGACAGGGGGGAGCCACTGAAGCTTTCTTT.

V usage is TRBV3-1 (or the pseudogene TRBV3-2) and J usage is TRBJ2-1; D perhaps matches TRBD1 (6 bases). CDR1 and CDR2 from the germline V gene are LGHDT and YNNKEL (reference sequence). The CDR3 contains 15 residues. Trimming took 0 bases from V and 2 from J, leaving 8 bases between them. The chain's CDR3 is CASSQERTAYNEQFF. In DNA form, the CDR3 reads TGTGCCAGCAGCCAAGAGAGGACAGCCTACAATGAGCAGTTCTTC.

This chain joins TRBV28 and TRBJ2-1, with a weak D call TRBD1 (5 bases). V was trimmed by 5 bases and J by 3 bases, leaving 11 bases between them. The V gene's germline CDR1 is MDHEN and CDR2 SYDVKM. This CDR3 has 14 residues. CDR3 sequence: CASSPGHSYNEQFF. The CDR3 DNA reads TGTGCCAGCAGTCCAGGACACAGCTACAATGAGCAGTTCTTC.

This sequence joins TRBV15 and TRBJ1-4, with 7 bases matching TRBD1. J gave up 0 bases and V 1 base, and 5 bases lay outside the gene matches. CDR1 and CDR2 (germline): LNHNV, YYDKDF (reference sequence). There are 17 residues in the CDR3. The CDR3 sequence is CATSRGQGGSTNEKLFF. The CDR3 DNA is TGTGCCACCAGCAGAGGACAGGGTGGTTCAACTAATGAAAAACTGTTTTTT.

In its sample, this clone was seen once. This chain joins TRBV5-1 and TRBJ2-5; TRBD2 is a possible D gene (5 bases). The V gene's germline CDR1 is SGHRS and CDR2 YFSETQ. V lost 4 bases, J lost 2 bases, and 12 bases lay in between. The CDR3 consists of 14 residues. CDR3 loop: CASSELALQETQYF. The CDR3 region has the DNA TGCGCCAGCAGCGAGCTAGCTTTACAAGAGACCCAGTACTTC.

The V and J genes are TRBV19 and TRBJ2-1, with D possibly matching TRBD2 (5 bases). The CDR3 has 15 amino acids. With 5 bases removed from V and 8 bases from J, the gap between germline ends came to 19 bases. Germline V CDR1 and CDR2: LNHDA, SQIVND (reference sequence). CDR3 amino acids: CASSPHRANGDEQFF. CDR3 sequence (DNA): TGTGCCAGTAGTCCCCACCGGGCAAACGGGGATGAGCAGTTCTTC.

CDR3 in amino acids: CASSLTPRRVEAKNIQYF. CDR3 nucleotides: TGTGCCAGCAGCTTAACCCCGCGGAGGGTGGAAGCCAAAAACATTCAGTACTTC. The chain is built from TRBV11-2 and TRBJ2-4, with a possible D match to TRBD2 (6 bases). Germline V gene sequence: CDR1 SGHAT, CDR2 FQNNGV. This CDR3 comprises 18 residues. Trimming shortened V by 2 bases and J by 0 bases, and 17 bases separated the two germline ends.

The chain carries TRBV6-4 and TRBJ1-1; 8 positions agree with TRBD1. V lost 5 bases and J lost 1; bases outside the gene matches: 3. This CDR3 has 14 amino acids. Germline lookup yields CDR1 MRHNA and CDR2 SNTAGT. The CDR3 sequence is CASSPQGANTEAFF. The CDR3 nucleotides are TGTGCCAGCAGTCCGCAGGGGGCGAACACTGAAGCTTTCTTT.

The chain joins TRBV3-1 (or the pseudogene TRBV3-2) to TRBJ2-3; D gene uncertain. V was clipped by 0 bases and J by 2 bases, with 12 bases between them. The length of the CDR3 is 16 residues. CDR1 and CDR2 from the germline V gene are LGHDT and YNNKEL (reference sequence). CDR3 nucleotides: TGTGCCAGCAGCCAAGAGGGTAGCCGTATCACAGATACGCAGTATTTT. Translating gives CASSQEGSRITDTQYF.

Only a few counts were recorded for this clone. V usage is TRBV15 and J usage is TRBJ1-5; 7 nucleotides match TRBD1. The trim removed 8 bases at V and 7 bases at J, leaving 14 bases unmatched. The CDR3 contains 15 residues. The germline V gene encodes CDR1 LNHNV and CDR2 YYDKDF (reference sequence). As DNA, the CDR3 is TGTGCCACCTCGCACGGTCCGACAGGGATCCAGCCCCAGCATTTT. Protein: CATSHGPTGIQPQHF.

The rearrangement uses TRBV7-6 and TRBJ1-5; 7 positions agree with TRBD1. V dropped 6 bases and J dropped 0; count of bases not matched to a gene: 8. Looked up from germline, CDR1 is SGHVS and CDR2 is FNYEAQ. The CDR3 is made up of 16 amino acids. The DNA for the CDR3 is TGTGCCAGCAGTGAGTGGGACAGTAATAGCAATCAGCCCCAGCATTTT. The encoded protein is CASSEWDSNSNQPQHF.

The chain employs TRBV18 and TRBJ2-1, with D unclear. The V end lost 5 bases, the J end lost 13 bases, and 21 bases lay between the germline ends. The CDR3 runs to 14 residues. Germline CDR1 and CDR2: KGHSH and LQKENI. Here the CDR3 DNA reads TGTGCCAGCTCAGTGTCAGGCACAAATAAGATTCAGTTCTTC. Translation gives CASSVSGTNKIQFF.

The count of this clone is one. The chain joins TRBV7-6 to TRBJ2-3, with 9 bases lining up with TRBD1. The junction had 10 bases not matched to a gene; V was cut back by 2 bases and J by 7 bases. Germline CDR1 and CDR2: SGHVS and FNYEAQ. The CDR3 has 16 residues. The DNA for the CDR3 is TGTGCCAGCAGCTTACACAGCACAGGGGGCGCGAATACGCAGTATTTT. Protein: CASSLHSTGGANTQYF.

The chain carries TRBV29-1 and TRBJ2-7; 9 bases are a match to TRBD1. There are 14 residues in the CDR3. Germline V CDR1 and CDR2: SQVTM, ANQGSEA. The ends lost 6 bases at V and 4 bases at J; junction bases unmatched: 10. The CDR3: CSVENRGPPYEQYF. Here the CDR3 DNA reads TGCAGCGTGGAGAACAGGGGGCCGCCTTACGAGCAGTACTTC.

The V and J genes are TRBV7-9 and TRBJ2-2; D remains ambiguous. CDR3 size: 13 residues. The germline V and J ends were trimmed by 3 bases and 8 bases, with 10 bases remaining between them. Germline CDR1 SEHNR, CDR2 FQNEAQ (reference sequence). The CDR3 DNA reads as TGTGCCAGCAGCTTTGAGGCTTCGGGGGAGCTGTTTTTT. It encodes CASSFEASGELFF.

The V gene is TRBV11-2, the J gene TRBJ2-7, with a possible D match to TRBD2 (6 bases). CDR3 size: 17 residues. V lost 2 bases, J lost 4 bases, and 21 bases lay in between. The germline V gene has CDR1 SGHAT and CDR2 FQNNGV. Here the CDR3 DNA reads TGTGCCAGCAGCTTAATATCCGGAGGGACCCGAGATTACGAGCAGTACTTC. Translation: CASSLISGGTRDYEQYF.

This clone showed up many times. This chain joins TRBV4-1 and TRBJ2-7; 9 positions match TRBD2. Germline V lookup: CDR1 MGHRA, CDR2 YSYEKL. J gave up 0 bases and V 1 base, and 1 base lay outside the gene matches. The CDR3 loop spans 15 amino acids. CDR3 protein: CASSQASGASYEQYF. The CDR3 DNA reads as TGCGCCAGCAGCCAAGCTAGCGGGGCCTCCTACGAGCAGTACTTC.